Following are 26 T cell receptor beta chains from one sample sequenced in a study of technical replicates of blood from several donors (dated 2017 in TCRdb). Library preparation was by the immunoSEQ multiplex PCR assay. TCRdb mirrors the immuneACCESS table, restricted to in-frame sequences. Some clones are absent from its copies; in checked studies, under half trace to an unresolved V gene, and the reason for the others is unknown. Across this sample there are 70,000 or so clones, with 92% seen only once. Under 0.45% of the sample belongs to the ten largest clones. Sample: T cells isolated from PBMCs. The receptors here all came from a human donor in good health.

The J gene is TRBJ1-1, the V gene TRBV6-1; 9 positions agree with TRBD1. Germline CDR1 and CDR2: MNHNS and SASEGT. The ends lost 10 bases at V and 4 bases at J; junction bases unmatched: 4. The CDR3 is made up of 12 amino acids. The CDR3 is CATDRGITEAFF. In DNA, the CDR3 is TGTGCCACTGACAGGGGGATCACTGAAGCTTTCTTT.

The chain has TRBV10-3 and TRBJ1-2, with 10 bases lining up with TRBD1. The J segment lost 4 bases and the V segment lost 5 bases, leaving 4 bases of the junction unmatched. Germline CDR1 ENHRY, CDR2 SYGVKD. The CDR3 is made up of 14 amino acids. As DNA, the CDR3 is TGTGCCATCAGTTCTGACAGGGGGCTCTATGGCTACACCTTC. As protein: CAISSDRGLYGYTF.

The rearrangement links TRBV10-3 to TRBJ1-5; possibly TRBD1 for D (6 bases). Germline V CDR1 and CDR2: ENHRY, SYGVKD. This CDR3 is 14 amino acids long. V was shortened by 3 bases and J by 7 bases, with 13 bases between the two germline ends. CDR3 protein: CAISDGGGLQPQHF. CDR3 nucleotide sequence: TGTGCCATCAGTGATGGGGGGGGGCTCCAGCCCCAGCATTTT.

The chain joins TRBV28 to TRBJ1-1, with a possible D match to TRBD1 (5 bases). V lost 2 bases and J 4 bases, leaving 8 bases between the germline ends. The CDR3 has 13 amino acids. Germline assignment: CDR1 MDHEN and CDR2 SYDVKM. The CDR3 bases are TGTGCCAGCAGTTTACAGGGAGGCACTGAAGCTTTCTTT. Translated: CASSLQGGTEAFF.

J is TRBJ2-1 and V is TRBV11-3, with 7 bases aligning to TRBD1. V lost 5 bases to trimming and J lost 6 bases; unmatched junction nucleotides: 25. CDR1 and CDR2 from the germline V gene are SGHNT and YENEEA. The CDR3 totals 20 residues. CDR3 coding DNA: TGTGCCAGCAGCCCAAGAAGTATTTCGTCGATAGGGACAGATATCAATGAGCAGTTCTTC. This codes for CASSPRSISSIGTDINEQFF.

The sample holds a few counts of this clone. The chain is built from TRBV4-2 and TRBJ2-7; 9 positions match TRBD2. Losses at the gene ends were 2 bases for V and 2 bases for J; bases not matched to a gene: 7. There are 16 residues in the CDR3. Germline CDR1 LGHNA, CDR2 YNFKEQ. As DNA, the CDR3 is TGTGCCAGCAGCCAACAACTAGCGGGCCTGACCTACGAGCAGTACTTC. It codes for CASSQQLAGLTYEQYF.

The V call is TRBV27, the J call TRBJ1-2; D is unresolved. CDR3 length: 15 amino acids. Germline V gene data show CDR1 as MNHEY and CDR2 as SMNVEV (reference sequence). Trimming removed 6 bases from V and 4 bases from J, with 18 bases in between. The CDR3 sequence: CASSQRPGIPYGYTF. Written as DNA, the CDR3 is TGTGCCAGCAGCCAGCGCCCCGGAATACCCTATGGCTACACCTTC.

The chain joins TRBV4-1 to TRBJ2-3, with 8 bases aligning to TRBD2. The CDR3 spans 18 residues. With V trimmed by 1 base and J by 5 bases, 14 bases remained unmatched. Germline CDR1 MGHRA, CDR2 YSYEKL. Written as DNA, the CDR3 is TGCGCCAGCAGCCAAGGGGGCGGGGGAGCGGGAGAAAGAGATACGCAGTATTTT. Protein sequence: CASSQGGGGAGERDTQYF.

The chain carries TRBV4-1 and TRBJ1-2; D may be TRBD1 (5 bases). Trimming took off 0 bases at V and 7 bases at J, with 15 bases between the two ends. CDR3 length: 15 residues. Germline lookup yields CDR1 MGHRA and CDR2 YSYEKL. The CDR3 bases are TGCGCCAGCAGCCAAGATCGGGGTGGGACTAGTGGCTACACCTTC. As protein: CASSQDRGGTSGYTF.

This clone was picked up one time. The V call is TRBV5-1, the J call TRBJ2-7; the match to TRBD1 covers 8 bases. Germline values: CDR1 SGHRS, CDR2 YFSETQ. V shed 0 bases, J shed 7 bases, and the junction held 6 bases outside the gene matches. This CDR3 has 14 amino acids. The CDR3 protein is CASSLEQGVGEQYF. The CDR3 DNA reads as TGCGCCAGCAGCTTGGAACAGGGGGTAGGGGAGCAGTACTTC. Based on the CDR3 plus reference TRBV5-1 and TRBJ2-7, the full variable domain is KAGVTQTPRYLIKTRGQQVTLSCSPISGHRSVSWYQQTPGQGLQFLFEYFSETQRNKGNFPGRFSGRQFSNSRSEMNVSTLELGDSALYLCASSLEQGVGEQYFGPGTRLTVT.

This clone was seen only once. The V call is TRBV6-1, the J call TRBJ1-2; D unresolved. Trimming cost V 5 bases and J 8 bases, with 12 bases left between them. CDR1 is MNHNS, CDR2 SASEGT, per germline. This CDR3 has 12 amino acids. The CDR3 here is CASSPRYEGYTF. CDR3 sequence (DNA): TGTGCCAGCAGTCCCCGGTATGAGGGCTACACCTTC.

The chain carries TRBV6-1 and TRBJ2-5; 9 nucleotides agree with TRBD2. The junction had 4 bases not matched to a gene; V was cut back by 2 bases and J by 0 bases. The CDR3 contains 16 residues. The V gene's germline CDR1 is MNHNS and CDR2 SASEGT. In DNA form, the CDR3 reads TGTGCCAGCAGTGAATACAGCGGGGGGTACCAAGAGACCCAGTACTTC. Translated: CASSEYSGGYQETQYF.

CDR3 sequence reads: CASSPVTYGYTF. In nucleotides, the CDR3 is TGTGCCAGCAGCCCGGTCACCTATGGCTACACCTTC. The V call is TRBV16, the J call TRBJ1-2; no clear D. CDR1 and CDR2 from the germline V gene are KGHSY and FQNENV. Trimming shortened V by 4 bases and J by 4 bases, and 7 bases separated the two germline ends. This CDR3 is 12 amino acids long.

V usage is TRBV28 and J usage is TRBJ1-2; 8 positions match TRBD1. The CDR3 consists of 15 residues. V shed 7 bases, J shed 3 bases, and the junction held 10 bases outside the gene matches. Germline CDR1 and CDR2: MDHEN and SYDVKM. CDR3 DNA: TGTGCCAGCAATCATCTAATGGACAGGGACTATGGCTACACCTTC. It is translated as CASNHLMDRDYGYTF.

CDR3: CASSPPGGLSYEQYF. The CDR3 DNA reads TGTGCCAGCAGTCCCCCAGGGGGCCTCTCCTACGAGCAGTACTTC. The V and J genes are TRBV27 and TRBJ2-7; 8 bases are a match to TRBD1. Germline assignment: CDR1 MNHEY and CDR2 SMNVEV (reference sequence). The CDR3 covers 15 residues. The trim removed 5 bases at V and 0 bases at J, leaving 6 bases unmatched.

The gene calls are TRBV11-2 and TRBJ1-3, with 10 bases fitting TRBD1. Germline V gene sequence: CDR1 SGHAT, CDR2 FQNNGV. The trim removed 5 bases at V and 5 bases at J, leaving 3 bases unmatched. The CDR3 contains 14 residues. The CDR3 DNA is TGTGCCAGCAGCCCTGACAGGGGGCGAAACACCATATATTTT. It yields the protein CASSPDRGRNTIYF.

This chain links TRBV6-5 with TRBJ2-2, with TRBD1 as a possible D gene (5 bases). V was cut by 0 bases and J by 6 bases, with 8 bases left in between. Germline CDR1 is MNHEY and CDR2 is SVGAGI. There are 14 residues in the CDR3. The CDR3 sequence is CASSYSGEAGELFF. In nucleotides, the CDR3 is TGTGCCAGCAGTTACTCAGGGGAAGCCGGGGAGCTGTTTTTT.

The V and J genes are TRBV6-6 and TRBJ1-3, with D unresolved. The CDR3 covers 12 residues. CDR1 MNHNY and CDR2 SVGAGI come from the germline V gene (reference sequence). V was trimmed by 8 bases and J by 3 bases, leaving 8 bases between them. CDR3 sequence reads: CASQEVGNTIYF. CDR3 DNA sequence: TGTGCCAGCCAGGAGGTTGGAAACACCATATATTTT.

CDR3 nucleotide sequence: TGTGCCAGCAGCTTCGGACAGGGGAATGACGGGGAGCTGTTTTTT. Its translation: CASSFGQGNDGELFF. The gene calls are TRBV7-6 and TRBJ2-2; the match to TRBD1 covers 9 bases. The V gene's germline CDR1 is SGHVS and CDR2 FNYEAQ. V shed 3 bases, J shed 7 bases, and the junction held 6 bases outside the gene matches. CDR3 length: 15 amino acids. Variable domain in full (rest from reference TRBV7-6 and TRBJ2-2): GAGVSQSPRYKVTKRGQDVALRCDPISGHVSLYWYRQALGQGPEFLTYFNYEAQQDKSGLPNDRFSAERPEGSISTLTIQRTEQRDSAMYRCASSFGQGNDGELFFGEGSRLTVL.

The CDR3 bases are TGTGCCATCGGGCAGTCGGAGGAGCAGCCCCAGCATTTT. Translating gives CAIGQSEEQPQHF. The chain couples TRBV10-3 to TRBJ1-5; D is uncertain. This CDR3 contains 13 residues. CDR1 is ENHRY, CDR2 SYGVKD, per germline. V dropped 8 bases and J dropped 7 bases, with 15 bases sitting between them.

The V gene is TRBV10-1, the J gene TRBJ2-1; 7 nucleotides line up with TRBD2. The CDR3 has 16 residues. The germline CDR1 and CDR2 sequences are WNHNN and SYGVQD (reference sequence). V trimming: 3 bases; J trimming: 12 bases; junction bases outside the gene matches: 17. CDR3 sequence reads: CASSDFVAGVPEGQFF. DNA of the CDR3: TGCGCCAGCAGTGATTTTGTGGCGGGAGTCCCCGAAGGGCAGTTCTTC.

The J gene is TRBJ2-2, the V gene TRBV28, with a tentative D call TRBD1 (6 bases). V was trimmed by 6 bases and J by 3 bases, leaving 17 bases between them. The CDR3 has 16 amino acids. Per germline, CDR1 MDHEN and CDR2 SYDVKM. The CDR3: CASSPMGPGDTGELFF. CDR3 sequence (DNA): TGTGCCAGCAGCCCAATGGGCCCAGGGGACACCGGGGAGCTGTTTTTT.

J is TRBJ1-1 and V is TRBV13; a weak D match, TRBD1 (6 bases). CDR3 length: 13 residues. Trimming shortened V by 5 bases and J by 5 bases, and 12 bases separated the two germline ends. Germline V gene lookup returns CDR1 PRHDT and CDR2 FYEKMQ (reference sequence). The CDR3 protein is CASSDPQGTEAFF. CDR3 in DNA: TGTGCCAGCAGCGACCCACAGGGAACTGAAGCTTTCTTT.

The rearrangement links TRBV7-9 to TRBJ1-4, with 7 bases identical to TRBD1. Trimming cost V 6 bases and J 8 bases; bases outside gene matches: 9. Germline V CDR1 and CDR2: SEHNR, FQNEAQ (reference sequence). The CDR3 has 14 amino acids. The CDR3 sequence is CASRPRGQYEKLFF. The CDR3 coding sequence is TGTGCCAGCAGACCAAGGGGGCAGTACGAAAAACTGTTTTTT.

The V call is TRBV5-8, the J call TRBJ2-3, with 7 bases matching TRBD1. This CDR3 contains 14 residues. Germline CDR1 reads SGHTS; CDR2 reads YDEGEE. V lost 1 base to trimming and J lost 4 bases; unmatched junction nucleotides: 3. The CDR3 nucleotides read TGTGCCAGCAGCTTGCAGGGGGTCTCAGATACGCAGTATTTT. This sequence encodes CASSLQGVSDTQYF.

The chain has TRBV30 and TRBJ1-3, with D tentatively TRBD1 (5 bases). The germline V gene encodes CDR1 GTSNPN and CDR2 SVGIG (reference sequence). The CDR3 has 16 amino acids. The germline V and J ends were trimmed by 2 bases and 3 bases, with 17 bases remaining between them. This CDR3 reads CAWSRDGQGFGNTIYF. The CDR3 DNA sequence: TGTGCCTGGAGTAGGGATGGTCAGGGCTTTGGAAACACCATATATTTT.